Listed below are T cell receptor beta chains from one sample, sequenced in a study of shared T cell receptors in the human thymus. The method was immunoSEQ multiplex PCR; TCRdb's version includes in-frame clones alone and lacks a portion of them. The sample includes roughly 660,000 clones, 88% of them seen just once. These data were also filed under a second study, of human thymus T cells.

Material: thymocytes. These TCRs come from a boy younger than two with a congenital heart defect. CDR3s include the opening cysteine and the closing phenylalanine or tryptophan. Each record gives: clone size, V gene, J gene, D gene, CDR3 DNA, CDR3 protein. D genes are given only for firm matches. Clone size, where shown, is once, few, many, or a class for clones that have expanded.

.	TRBV15	TRBJ2-7	TRBD2	TGTGCCACCAGCAGAGACGGGACTAGCGGGAGTCCCGAGCAGTACTTC	CATSRDGTSGSPEQYF
.	TRBV15	TRBJ1-4	.	TGTGCCACCAGCAGGACCCCCTATCGAGGTGAAAAACTGTTTTTT	CATSRTPYRGEKLFF
once	TRBV9	TRBJ2-5	.	TGTGCCAGCAGCGAGAAGAGGGAAAGTCGAGAGACCCAGTACTTC	CASSEKRESRETQYF
.	TRBV7-2	TRBJ2-5	TRBD2	TGTGCCAGCAGCTATCGGACTAGCGGGAGGGCCCACCAAGAGACCCAGTACTTC	CASSYRTSGRAHQETQYF
.	TRBV4-2	TRBJ1-2	TRBD1	TGTGCCAGCAGCCAAGATTCCCCCGGGACAGACCACTATGGCTACACCTTC	CASSQDSPGTDHYGYTF
.	TRBV7-9	TRBJ2-7	TRBD1	TGTGCCAGCAGCCCCGAAGGCAGGGGGCGCCGGGAGCAGTACTTC	CASSPEGRGRREQYF
.	TRBV11-2	TRBJ2-2	.	TGTGCCAGCAGCTGCATAAACGACAGGGGAGGGTACACCGGGGAGCTGTTTTTT	CASSCINDRGGYTGELFF
.	TRBV7-9	TRBJ1-1	.	TGTGCCAGCAGCTTATCGGGACAAGGACAGTTGAACACTGAAGCTTTCTTT	CASSLSGQGQLNTEAFF
.	TRBV4-2	TRBJ2-7	.	TGTGCCAGCAGCCAAGACGGGACAGAGCAGTACTTC	CASSQDGTEQYF
.	TRBV27	TRBJ2-1	.	TGTGCCAGCAGTTTAAATTGGCAGACAATCTCCTACAATGAGCAGTTCTTC	CASSLNWQTISYNEQFF
.	TRBV10-3	TRBJ1-1	TRBD1	TGTGCCAGCAAAACAGGGGTAGGTGAAGCTTTCTTT	CASKTGVGEAFF
.	TRBV9	TRBJ2-1	.	TGTGCCAGCAGCGTCTCGGACCAAACCGAAGCGCTCCCATCGGGGAATGAGCAGTTCTTC	CASSVSDQTEALPSGNEQFF
.	TRBV19	TRBJ2-3	.	TGTGCCAGTAGTATAGCCGGGTGGTCAAGCACAGATACGCAGTATTTT	CASSIAGWSSTDTQYF
.	TRBV10-1	TRBJ2-3	TRBD2	TGCGCCAGCAGTCGAGGGAGGGCAGATACGCAGTATTTT	CASSRGRADTQYF
.	TRBV7-6	TRBJ1-4	.	TGTGCCAGCAGCCCGCCGGGGGGGCATGAAAAACTGTTTTTT	CASSPPGGHEKLFF
.	TRBV27	TRBJ2-6	TRBD1	TGTGCCAGCAGTTTGGGCCAGGGGGCTTTGTCTGGGGCCAACGTCCTGACTTTC	CASSLGQGALSGANVLTF
.	TRBV11-2	TRBJ2-1	.	TGTGCCAGCAGCTTTTACGGCTCCTACAATGAGCAGTTCTTC	CASSFYGSYNEQFF
.	TRBV25-1	TRBJ2-1	.	TGTGCCAGCAGTGAAAAGCAGCGGTTCTTC	CASSEKQRFF
few	TRBV4-1	TRBJ2-7	TRBD2	TGCGCCAGCAGCCAAGGTTCCGGGACTAGCGGGAATCTGGCCTACGAGCAGTACTTC	CASSQGSGTSGNLAYEQYF
.	TRBV14	TRBJ2-3	.	TGTGCCAGCAGCCAAGAGAGGGTCAGGAGCTGCACAGATACGCAGTATTTT	CASSQERVRSCTDTQYF
.	TRBV15	TRBJ2-3	.	TGTGCCACCAGCAGCTTTTCGGGGGATTATCGCAGAACAGATACGCAGTATTTT	CATSSFSGDYRRTDTQYF
.	TRBV20-1	TRBJ1-2	.	TGCAGTGCAAGACCAGTAGGCTACACCTTC	CSARPVGYTF
.	TRBV27	TRBJ2-5	.	TGTGCCAGCAGACGTCAGGGGCCGTTCTACCAAGAGACCCAGTACTTC	CASRRQGPFYQETQYF
.	TRBV7-9	TRBJ2-7	TRBD1	TGTGCCAGCAGCTTAGCACAGGGGGCCCACGAGCAGTACTTC	CASSLAQGAHEQYF
.	TRBV27	TRBJ2-7	TRBD1	TGTGCCAGCAGTTTAACCCCGGGACAGGGAACGGGCGAGCAGTACTTC	CASSLTPGQGTGEQYF
few	TRBV29-1	TRBJ2-5	.	TGCAGCGTTGAAGATGACGGGCAAGGGAGGGAGACCCAGTACTTC	CSVEDDGQGRETQYF
.	TRBV14	TRBJ2-2	TRBD1	TGTGCCAGCAGCCTGGGACAGGGACACACCGGGGAGCTGTTTTTT	CASSLGQGHTGELFF
few	TRBV28	TRBJ2-7	TRBD2	TGTGCCAGCAGTTCCCGCGGGGGGGAACCGTACTTC	CASSSRGGEPYF
few	TRBV19	TRBJ1-4	.	TGTGCCAGTACTAGGAGGGAGACTAATGAAAAACTGTTTTTT	CASTRRETNEKLFF
few	TRBV15	TRBJ2-1	TRBD1	TGTGCCACCAGCAGAGACCAGACAGGGGGCTATGAGCAGTTCTTC	CATSRDQTGGYEQFF
.	TRBV6-5	TRBJ1-1	.	TGTGCCAGCAGTTACCTAGACAGGTCCCGGGCTGAAGCTTTCTTT	CASSYLDRSRAEAFF
.	TRBV7-6	TRBJ2-5	.	TGTGCCAGCAGCCCGGCCCGGGTATGTAGGTGGGAGACCCAGTACTTC	CASSPARVCRWETQYF
.	TRBV18	TRBJ1-1	.	TGTGCCAGCTCACGGGGTAGGGGTGAAGCTTTCTTT	CASSRGRGEAFF
.	TRBV18	TRBJ2-5	TRBD1	TGTGCCAGCTCACCGGGTGACAGGGGGACGCAAGAGACCCAGTACTTC	CASSPGDRGTQETQYF
.	TRBV27	TRBJ2-1	.	TGTGCCAGCAGTGGCGGGAATGACAATGAGCAGTTCTTC	CASSGGNDNEQFF
.	TRBV25-1	TRBJ2-7	TRBD2	TGTGCCAGCAGTGGAACCCCACTAGCGGAGGCCTACGAGCAGTACTTC	CASSGTPLAEAYEQYF
.	TRBV10-3	TRBJ2-7	.	TGTGCCATCAGTGATACAGGGGTTTCGCGGGAGGTCACCTACGAGCAGTACTTC	CAISDTGVSREVTYEQYF
.	TRBV5-4	TRBJ2-5	.	TGTGCCAGCAGCTTGGCAGGGGAGACCCAGTACTTC	CASSLAGETQYF
.	TRBV5-6	TRBJ1-2	TRBD1	TGTGCCAGCTCCGGCAGTGGGGCCAGGGGGAACTATGGCTACACCTTC	CASSGSGARGNYGYTF
.	TRBV5-5	TRBJ2-1	TRBD2	TGTGCCAGCAGCTTGGAGGGACTAGCGGGCCTAAGCTCCTACAATGAGCAGTTCTTC	CASSLEGLAGLSSYNEQFF
.	TRBV7-9	TRBJ1-2	.	TGTGCCAGCAGCCCGAGAGAGGTGGATAACTATGGCTACACCTTC	CASSPREVDNYGYTF
.	TRBV30	TRBJ1-5	TRBD1	TGTGCCTGGAGTGGTGTATTGGGAAAAACAGGGGGGAATCAGCCCCAGCATTTT	CAWSGVLGKTGGNQPQHF
.	TRBV5-6	TRBJ2-1	.	TGTGCCAGCAGCTCGGACACGCGGGGTGAGCAGTTCTTC	CASSSDTRGEQFF
.	TRBV27	TRBJ2-5	.	TGTGCCAGCAGTTCGGGTGGGGGCCCCGGGAAGACCCAGTACTTC	CASSSGGGPGKTQYF
.	TRBV20-1	TRBJ2-1	.	TGCAGTGCTACCTCGGGACTGCGGCAGTTCTTC	CSATSGLRQFF
.	TRBV10-2	TRBJ2-1	.	TGCGCCAGCAGAGGCAGGGGTGGGAATGAGCAGTTCTTC	CASRGRGGNEQFF
.	TRBV5-5	TRBJ2-7	.	TGTGCCAGCAGTTCCCGGAGGAAGGGTCGGTATTACGAGCAGTACTTC	CASSSRRKGRYYEQYF
once	TRBV10-3	TRBJ1-3	.	TGTGCCATCAGTGCCCTACCGGGACACAGCTCTGGAAACACCATATATTTT	CAISALPGHSSGNTIYF
.	TRBV27	TRBJ2-7	.	TGTGCCAGCAGTTTCCGGACAACGCCCTACGAGCAGTACTTC	CASSFRTTPYEQYF
.	TRBV11-2	TRBJ2-7	.	TGTGCCAGCAGCTTAAACGATGCGTACAGGGCCTACGAGCAGTACTTC	CASSLNDAYRAYEQYF
.	TRBV30	TRBJ1-1	TRBD1	TGTGCCTGGGACAGGGGGCCTGATTCCGACACTGAAGCTTTCTTT	CAWDRGPDSDTEAFF
.	TRBV7-9	TRBJ2-3	TRBD2	TGTGCCAGCAGCTTAGTGTCTAGCGGGAGGCCCCTAGGAGATACGCAGTATTTT	CASSLVSSGRPLGDTQYF
.	TRBV28	TRBJ1-5	TRBD1	TGTGCCAGCAGTTTGGGACAGGTCAATCAGCCCCAGCATTTT	CASSLGQVNQPQHF
.	TRBV30	TRBJ2-1	TRBD2	TGTGCCTGGAGTTGTGGCGGGAGGGGGGCGTACAATGAGCAGTTCTTC	CAWSCGGRGAYNEQFF
.	TRBV14	TRBJ1-1	TRBD1	TGTGCCAGCAGACGGGACAGGGGTACTGAAGCTTTCTTT	CASRRDRGTEAFF
once	TRBV4-2	TRBJ2-1	TRBD2	TGTGCCAGCAGCCTACTAGCGGGGGTGAGCAATGAGCAGTTCTTC	CASSLLAGVSNEQFF
.	TRBV30	TRBJ2-7	.	TGTGCCTGGAGTGTACAAAACAACTCCTACGAGCAGTACTTC	CAWSVQNNSYEQYF
.	TRBV7-6	TRBJ2-7	.	TGTGCCAGCAGCGCGGAGGCCGGGGACGAGCAGTACTTC	CASSAEAGDEQYF
.	TRBV4-3	TRBJ1-4	.	TGCGCCAGCAGCCAAGATAGTTGGACATCCCTGGGCGGTGAAAAACTGTTTTTT	CASSQDSWTSLGGEKLFF